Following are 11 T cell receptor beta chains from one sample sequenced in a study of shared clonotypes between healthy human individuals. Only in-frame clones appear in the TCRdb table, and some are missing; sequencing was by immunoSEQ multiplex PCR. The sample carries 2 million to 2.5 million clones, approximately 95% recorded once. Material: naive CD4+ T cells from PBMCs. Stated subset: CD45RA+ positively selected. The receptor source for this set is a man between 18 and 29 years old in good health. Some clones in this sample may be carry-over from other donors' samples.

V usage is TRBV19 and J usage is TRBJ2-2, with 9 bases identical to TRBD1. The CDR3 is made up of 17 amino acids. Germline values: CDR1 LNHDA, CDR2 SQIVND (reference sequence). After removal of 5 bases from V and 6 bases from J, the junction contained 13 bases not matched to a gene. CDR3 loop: CASSGTQGASSAGELFF. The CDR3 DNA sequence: TGTGCCAGTAGTGGAACACAGGGGGCGAGCTCCGCCGGGGAGCTGTTTTTT. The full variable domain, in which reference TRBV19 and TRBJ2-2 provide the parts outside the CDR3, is DGGITQSPKYLFRKEGQNVTLSCEQNLNHDAMYWYRQDPGQGLRLIYYSQIVNDFQKGDIAEGYSVSREKKESFPLTVTSAQKNPTAFYLCASSGTQGASSAGELFFGEGSRLTVL.

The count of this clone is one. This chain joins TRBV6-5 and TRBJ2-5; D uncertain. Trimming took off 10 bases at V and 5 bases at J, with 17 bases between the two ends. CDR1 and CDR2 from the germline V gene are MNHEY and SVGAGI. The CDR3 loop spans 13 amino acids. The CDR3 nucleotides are TGTGCCACCTCCCAGAGGCTAACGGAGACCCAGTACTTC. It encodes CATSQRLTETQYF.

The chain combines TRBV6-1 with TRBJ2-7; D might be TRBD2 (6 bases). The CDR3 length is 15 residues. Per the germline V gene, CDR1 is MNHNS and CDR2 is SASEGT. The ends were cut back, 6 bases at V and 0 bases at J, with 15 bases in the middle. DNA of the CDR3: TGTGCCAGCAGACCCGCTTACGGGAGCTCCTACGAGCAGTACTTC. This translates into CASRPAYGSSYEQYF.

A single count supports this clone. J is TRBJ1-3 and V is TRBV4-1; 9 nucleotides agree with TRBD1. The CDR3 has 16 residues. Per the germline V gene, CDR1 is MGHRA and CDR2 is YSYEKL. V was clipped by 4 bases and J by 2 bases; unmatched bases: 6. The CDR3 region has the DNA TGCGCCAGCAGCCGAGGAGGGGACAGGGCTGGAAACACCATATATTTT. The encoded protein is CASSRGGDRAGNTIYF.

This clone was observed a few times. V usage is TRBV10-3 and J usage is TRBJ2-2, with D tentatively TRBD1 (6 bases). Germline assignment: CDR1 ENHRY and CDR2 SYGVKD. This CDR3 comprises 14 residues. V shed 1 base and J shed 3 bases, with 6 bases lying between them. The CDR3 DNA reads TGTGCCATCAGTGAGTACAGGGACACCGGGGAGCTGTTTTTT. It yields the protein CAISEYRDTGELFF.

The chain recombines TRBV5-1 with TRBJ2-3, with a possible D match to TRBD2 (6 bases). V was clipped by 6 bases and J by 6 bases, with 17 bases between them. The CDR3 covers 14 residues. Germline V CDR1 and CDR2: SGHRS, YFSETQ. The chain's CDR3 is CASTPRGAGDTQYF. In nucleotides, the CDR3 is TGCGCCAGCACCCCCCGCGGGGCGGGGGATACGCAGTATTTT.

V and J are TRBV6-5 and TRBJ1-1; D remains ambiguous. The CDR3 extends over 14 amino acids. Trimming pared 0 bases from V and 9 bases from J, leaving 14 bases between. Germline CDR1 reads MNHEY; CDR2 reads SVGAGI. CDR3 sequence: CASSYSRPPEKAFF. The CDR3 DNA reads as TGTGCCAGCAGTTACTCACGACCCCCGGAGAAAGCTTTCTTT.

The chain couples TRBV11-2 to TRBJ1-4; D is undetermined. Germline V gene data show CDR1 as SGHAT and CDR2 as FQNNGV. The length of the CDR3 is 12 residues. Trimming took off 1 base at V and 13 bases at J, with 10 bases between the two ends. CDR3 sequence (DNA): TGTGCCAGCAGCTTAGTCGGCCAGTCACTGTTTTTT. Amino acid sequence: CASSLVGQSLFF.

The CDR3 loop reads CASSLVGTGGAGNTIYF. CDR3 coding DNA: TGTGCCAGCAGCTTAGTAGGGACAGGGGGAGCTGGAAACACCATATATTTT. The chain joins TRBV7-2 to TRBJ1-3; 11 bases are shared with TRBD1. Germline CDR1 reads SGHTA; CDR2 reads FQGNSA. V was pared by 1 base and J by 2 bases, with 4 bases of the junction left unmatched. The CDR3 is made up of 17 amino acids.

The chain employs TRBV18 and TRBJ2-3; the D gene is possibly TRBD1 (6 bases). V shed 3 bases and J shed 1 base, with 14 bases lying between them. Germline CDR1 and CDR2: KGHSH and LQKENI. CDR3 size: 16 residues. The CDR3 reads CASSPTQGHGTDTQYF. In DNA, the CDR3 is TGTGCCAGCTCACCGACACAGGGACATGGCACAGATACGCAGTATTTT.

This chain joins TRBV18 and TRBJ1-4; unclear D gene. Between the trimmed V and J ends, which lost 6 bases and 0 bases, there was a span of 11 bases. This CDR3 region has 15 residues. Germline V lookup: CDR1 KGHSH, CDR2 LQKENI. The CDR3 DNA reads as TGTGCCAGCTCTGGCTCGCCCGCAACTAATGAAAAACTGTTTTTT. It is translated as CASSGSPATNEKLFF. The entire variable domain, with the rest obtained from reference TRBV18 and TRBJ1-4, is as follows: NAGVMQNPRHLVRRRGQEARLRCSPMKGHSHVYWYRQLPEEGLKFMVYLQKENIIDESGMPKERFSAEFPKEGPSILRIQQVVRGDSAAYFCASSGSPATNEKLFFGSGTQLSVL.